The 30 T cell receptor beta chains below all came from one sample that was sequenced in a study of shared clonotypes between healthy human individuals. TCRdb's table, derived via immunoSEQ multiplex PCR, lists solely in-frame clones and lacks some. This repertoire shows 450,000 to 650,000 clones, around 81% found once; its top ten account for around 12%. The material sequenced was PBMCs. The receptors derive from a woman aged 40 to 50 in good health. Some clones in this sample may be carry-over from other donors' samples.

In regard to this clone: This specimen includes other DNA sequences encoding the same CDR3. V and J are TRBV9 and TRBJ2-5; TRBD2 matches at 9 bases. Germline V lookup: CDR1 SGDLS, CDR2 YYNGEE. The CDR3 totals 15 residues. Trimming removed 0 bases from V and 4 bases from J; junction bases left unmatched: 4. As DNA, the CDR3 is TGTGCCAGCAGCGTAGGGGCGGGAGGGCCAGAGACCCAGTACTTC. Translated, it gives CASSVGAGGPETQYF.

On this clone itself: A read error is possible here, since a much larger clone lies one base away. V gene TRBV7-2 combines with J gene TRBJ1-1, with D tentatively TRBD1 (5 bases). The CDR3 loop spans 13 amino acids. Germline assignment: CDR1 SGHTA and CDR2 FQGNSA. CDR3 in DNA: TGTGCCAGCAGCTTGGGACCGAACACTGAAGCTTCCTTT. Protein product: CASSLGPNTEASF.

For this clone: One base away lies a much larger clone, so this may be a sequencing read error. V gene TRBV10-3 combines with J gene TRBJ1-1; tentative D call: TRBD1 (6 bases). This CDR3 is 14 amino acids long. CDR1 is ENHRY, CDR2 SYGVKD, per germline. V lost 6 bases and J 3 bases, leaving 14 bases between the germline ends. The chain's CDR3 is CAIRERGAYTEAFF. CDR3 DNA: TGTGCCATCAGAGAGCGGGGGGCTTACACTGAAGCTTTCTTT.

The CDR3 reads CASSVRQGAYEQYF. CDR3 nucleotide sequence: TGTGCCAGCAGTGTAAGACAGGGGGCCTACGAGCAGTACTTC. The genes are TRBV28 and TRBJ2-7, with 9 bases fitting TRBD1. The germline gives CDR1 MDHEN, CDR2 SYDVKM. The V and J ends lost 5 bases and 2 bases, in that order; junction bases with no gene match: 4. The CDR3 is 14 amino acids.

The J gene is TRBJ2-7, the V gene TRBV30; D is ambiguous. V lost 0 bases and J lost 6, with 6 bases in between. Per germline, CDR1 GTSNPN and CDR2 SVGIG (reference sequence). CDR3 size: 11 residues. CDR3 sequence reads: CAWSVALEQYF. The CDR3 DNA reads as TGTGCCTGGAGTGTAGCACTCGAGCAGTACTTC.

In DNA, the CDR3 is TGTGCCAGCAGCTTAGTAACCAACTATGGCTACACCTTC. Protein: CASSLVTNYGYTF. The chain recombines TRBV5-6 with TRBJ1-2; no firm D call. V was pared by 2 bases and J by 2 bases, with 7 bases between. Germline V gene sequence: CDR1 SGHDT, CDR2 YYEEEE. The CDR3 length is 13 residues. The full variable domain, with the rest looked up from reference TRBV5-6 and TRBJ1-2, is DAGVTQSPTHLIKTRGQQVTLRCSPKSGHDTVSWYQQALGQGPQFIFQYYEEEERQRGNFPDRFSGHQFPNYSSELNVNALLLGDSALYLCASSLVTNYGYTFGSGTRLTVV.

This CDR3 is CASGTQPYGNQPQHF. The DNA for the CDR3 is TGTGCCAGCGGAACGCAACCTTATGGCAATCAGCCCCAGCATTTT. The rearrangement joins TRBV2 to TRBJ1-5, with D uncertain. The CDR3 sequence is 15 residues long. Per the germline V gene, CDR1 is SNHLY and CDR2 is FYNNEI. The V and J ends lost 8 bases and 2 bases respectively, with 16 bases between them.

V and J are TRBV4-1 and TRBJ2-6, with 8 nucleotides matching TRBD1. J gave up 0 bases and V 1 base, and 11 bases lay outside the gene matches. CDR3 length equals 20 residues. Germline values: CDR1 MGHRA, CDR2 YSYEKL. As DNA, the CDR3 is TGCGCCAGCAGCCAAGGTCCGTTTTCAGGGGGCTCCTCTGGGGCCAACGTCCTGACTTTC. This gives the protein CASSQGPFSGGSSGANVLTF.

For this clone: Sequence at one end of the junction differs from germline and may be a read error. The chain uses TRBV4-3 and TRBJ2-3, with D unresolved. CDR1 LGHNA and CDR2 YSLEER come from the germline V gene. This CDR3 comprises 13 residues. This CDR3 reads CASSQDVADAQYF. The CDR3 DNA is TGCGCCAGCAGCCAAGATGTAGCAGATGCGCAGTATTTT.

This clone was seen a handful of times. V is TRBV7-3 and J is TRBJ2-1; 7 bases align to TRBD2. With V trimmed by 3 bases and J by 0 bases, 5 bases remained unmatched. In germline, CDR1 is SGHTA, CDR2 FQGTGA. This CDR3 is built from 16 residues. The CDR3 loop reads CASSLSGGGSYNEQFF. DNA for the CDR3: TGTGCCAGCAGCTTGTCGGGCGGGGGCTCCTACAATGAGCAGTTCTTC.

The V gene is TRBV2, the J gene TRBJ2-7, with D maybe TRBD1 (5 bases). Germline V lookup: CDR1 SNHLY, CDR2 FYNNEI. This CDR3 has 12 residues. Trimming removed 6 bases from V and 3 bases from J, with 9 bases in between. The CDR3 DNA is TGTGCCAGCAGACAGGCAGACTACGAGCAGTACTTC. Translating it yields CASRQADYEQYF.

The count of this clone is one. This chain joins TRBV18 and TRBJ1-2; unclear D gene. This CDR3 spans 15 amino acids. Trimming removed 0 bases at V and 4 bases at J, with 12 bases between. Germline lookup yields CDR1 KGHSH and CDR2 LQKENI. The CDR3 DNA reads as TGTGCCAGCTCACCACCTCTGCGGACTCCCTATGGCTACACCTTC. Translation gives CASSPPLRTPYGYTF.

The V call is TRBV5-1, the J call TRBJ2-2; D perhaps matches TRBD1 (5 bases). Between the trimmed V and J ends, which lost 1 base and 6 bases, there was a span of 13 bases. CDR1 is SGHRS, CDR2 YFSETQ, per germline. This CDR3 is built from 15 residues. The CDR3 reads CASSLLGSGSGELFF. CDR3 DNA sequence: TGCGCCAGCAGCTTGCTAGGGTCAGGGTCCGGGGAGCTGTTTTTT.

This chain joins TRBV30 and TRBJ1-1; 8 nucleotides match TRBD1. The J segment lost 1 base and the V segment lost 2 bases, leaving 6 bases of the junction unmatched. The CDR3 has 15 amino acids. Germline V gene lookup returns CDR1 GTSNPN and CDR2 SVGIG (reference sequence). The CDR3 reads CAWSNSGTGNTEAFF. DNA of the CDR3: TGTGCCTGGAGTAACTCCGGGACAGGGAACACTGAAGCTTTCTTT.

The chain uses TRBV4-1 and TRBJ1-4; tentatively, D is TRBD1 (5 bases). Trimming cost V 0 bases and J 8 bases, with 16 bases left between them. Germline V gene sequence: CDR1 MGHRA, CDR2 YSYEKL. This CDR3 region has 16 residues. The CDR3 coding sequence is TGCGCCAGCAGCCAAGATCCTCCGGGGCTGGGGGAAAAACTGTTTTTT. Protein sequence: CASSQDPPGLGEKLFF.

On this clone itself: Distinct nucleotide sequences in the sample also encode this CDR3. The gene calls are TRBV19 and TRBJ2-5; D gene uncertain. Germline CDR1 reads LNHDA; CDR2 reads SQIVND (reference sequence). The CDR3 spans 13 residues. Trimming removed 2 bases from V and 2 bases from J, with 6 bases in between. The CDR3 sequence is CASSIRQQETQYF. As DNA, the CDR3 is TGTGCCAGTAGTATAAGGCAGCAAGAGACCCAGTACTTC.

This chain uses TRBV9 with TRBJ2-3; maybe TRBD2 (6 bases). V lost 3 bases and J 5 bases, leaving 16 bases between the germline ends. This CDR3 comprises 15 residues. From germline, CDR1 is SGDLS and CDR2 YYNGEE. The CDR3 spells CASSGLGEGKDTQYF. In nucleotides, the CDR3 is TGTGCCAGCAGCGGACTAGGGGAAGGGAAAGATACGCAGTATTTT. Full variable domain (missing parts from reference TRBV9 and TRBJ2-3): DSGVTQTPKHLITATGQRVTLRCSPRSGDLSVYWYQQSLDQGLQFLIQYYNGEERAKGNILERFSAQQFPDLHSELNLSSLELGDSALYFCASSGLGEGKDTQYFGPGTRLTVL.

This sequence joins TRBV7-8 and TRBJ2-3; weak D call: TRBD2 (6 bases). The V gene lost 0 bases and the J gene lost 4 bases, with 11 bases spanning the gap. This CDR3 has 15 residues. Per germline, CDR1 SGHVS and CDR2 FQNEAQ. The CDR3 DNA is TGTGCCAGCAGCTTAGCGGGAGGAGTGGCAGATACGCAGTATTTT. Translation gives CASSLAGGVADTQYF.

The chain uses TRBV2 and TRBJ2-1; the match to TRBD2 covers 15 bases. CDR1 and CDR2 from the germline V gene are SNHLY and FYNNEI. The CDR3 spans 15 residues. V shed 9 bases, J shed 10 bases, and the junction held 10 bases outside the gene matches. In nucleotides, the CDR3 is TGTGCCAGAGGGACTAGCGGGAGGTTGAGGGGGGAGCAGTTCTTC. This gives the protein CARGTSGRLRGEQFF.

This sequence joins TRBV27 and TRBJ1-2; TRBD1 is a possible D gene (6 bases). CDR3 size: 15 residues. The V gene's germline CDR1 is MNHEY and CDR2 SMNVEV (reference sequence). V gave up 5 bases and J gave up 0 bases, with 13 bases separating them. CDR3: CASSPRTEANYGYTF. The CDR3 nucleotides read TGTGCCAGCAGTCCACGGACAGAAGCTAACTATGGCTACACCTTC.

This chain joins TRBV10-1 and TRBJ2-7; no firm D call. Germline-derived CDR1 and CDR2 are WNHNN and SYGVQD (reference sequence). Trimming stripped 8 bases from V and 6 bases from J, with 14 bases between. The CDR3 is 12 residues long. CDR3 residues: CASPEKGPEQYF. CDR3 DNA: TGCGCCAGCCCCGAGAAGGGTCCCGAGCAGTACTTC.

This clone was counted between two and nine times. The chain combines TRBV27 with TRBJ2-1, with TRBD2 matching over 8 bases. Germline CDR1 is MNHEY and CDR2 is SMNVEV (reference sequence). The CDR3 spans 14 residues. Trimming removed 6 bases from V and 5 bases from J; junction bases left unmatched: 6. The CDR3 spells CASSPLAAHNEQFF. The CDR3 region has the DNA TGTGCCAGCAGCCCACTAGCGGCCCACAATGAGCAGTTCTTC.

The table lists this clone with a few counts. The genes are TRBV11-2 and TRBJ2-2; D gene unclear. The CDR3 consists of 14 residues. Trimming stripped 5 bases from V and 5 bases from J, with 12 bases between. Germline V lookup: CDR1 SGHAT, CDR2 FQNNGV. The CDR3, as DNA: TGTGCCAGCAGCCGCATGGTGGGAACCGGGGAGCTGTTTTTT. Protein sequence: CASSRMVGTGELFF. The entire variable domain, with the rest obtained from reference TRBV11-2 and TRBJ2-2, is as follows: EAGVAQSPRYKIIEKRQSVAFWCNPISGHATLYWYQQILGQGPKLLIQFQNNGVVDDSQLPKDRFSAERLKGVDSTLKIQPAKLEDSAVYLCASSRMVGTGELFFGEGSRLTVL.

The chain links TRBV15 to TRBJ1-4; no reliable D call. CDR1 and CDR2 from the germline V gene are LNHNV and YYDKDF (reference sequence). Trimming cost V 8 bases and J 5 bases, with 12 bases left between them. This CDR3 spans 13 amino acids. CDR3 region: CATGPIGNEKLFF. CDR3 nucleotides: TGTGCCACCGGACCTATTGGGAATGAAAAACTGTTTTTT.

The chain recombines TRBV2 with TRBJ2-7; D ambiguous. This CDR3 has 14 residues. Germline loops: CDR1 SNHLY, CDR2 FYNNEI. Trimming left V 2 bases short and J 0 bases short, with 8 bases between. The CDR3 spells CASSESRSSYEQYF. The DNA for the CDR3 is TGTGCCAGCAGTGAATCTCGATCCTCCTACGAGCAGTACTTC.

The CDR3 bases are TGCAGCGGGAGGAGGGCCGATGAGCAGTTCTTC. It is translated as CSGRRADEQFF. J is TRBJ2-1 and V is TRBV29-1, with TRBD2 as a possible D gene (6 bases). CDR3 size: 11 residues. Germline assignment: CDR1 SQVTM and CDR2 ANQGSEA. V was clipped by 7 bases and J by 8 bases, with 12 bases between them.

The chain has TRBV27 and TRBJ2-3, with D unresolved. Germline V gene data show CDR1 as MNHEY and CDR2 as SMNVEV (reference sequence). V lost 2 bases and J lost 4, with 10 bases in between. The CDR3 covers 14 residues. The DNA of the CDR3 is TGTGCCAGCAGTTTAAGTTCTGGTGCAGATACGCAGTATTTT. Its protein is CASSLSSGADTQYF.

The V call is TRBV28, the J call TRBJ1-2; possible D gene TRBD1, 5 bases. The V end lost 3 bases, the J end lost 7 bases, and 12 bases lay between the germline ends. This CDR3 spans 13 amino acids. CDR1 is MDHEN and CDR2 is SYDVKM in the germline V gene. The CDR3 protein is CASSFEGWRGYTF. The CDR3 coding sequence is TGTGCCAGCAGTTTTGAGGGGTGGCGTGGCTACACCTTC.

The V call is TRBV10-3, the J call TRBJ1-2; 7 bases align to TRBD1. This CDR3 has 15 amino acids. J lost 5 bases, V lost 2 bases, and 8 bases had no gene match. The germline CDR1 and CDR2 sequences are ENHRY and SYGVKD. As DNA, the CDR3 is TGTGCCATCAGTGAGAGACAGGGAAACGTATATGGCTACACCTTC. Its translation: CAISERQGNVYGYTF.

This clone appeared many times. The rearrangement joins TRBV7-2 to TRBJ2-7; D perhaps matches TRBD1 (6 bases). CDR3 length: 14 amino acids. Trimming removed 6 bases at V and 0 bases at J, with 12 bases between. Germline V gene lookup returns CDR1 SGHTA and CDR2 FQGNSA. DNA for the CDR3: TGTGCCAGCAGGGGGGCACAGTTCTCCTACGAGCAGTACTTC. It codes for CASRGAQFSYEQYF.